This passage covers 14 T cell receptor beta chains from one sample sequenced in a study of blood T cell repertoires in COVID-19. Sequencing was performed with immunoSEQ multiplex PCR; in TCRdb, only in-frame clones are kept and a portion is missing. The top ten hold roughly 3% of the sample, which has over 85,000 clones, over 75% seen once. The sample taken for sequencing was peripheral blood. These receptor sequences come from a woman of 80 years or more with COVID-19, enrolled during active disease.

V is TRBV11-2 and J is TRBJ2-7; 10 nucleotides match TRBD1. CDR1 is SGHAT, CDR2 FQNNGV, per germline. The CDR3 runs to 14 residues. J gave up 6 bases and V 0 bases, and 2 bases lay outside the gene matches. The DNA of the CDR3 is TGTGCCAGCAGCTTAGACGGACAGGGGGTCGAGCAGTACTTC. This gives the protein CASSLDGQGVEQYF.

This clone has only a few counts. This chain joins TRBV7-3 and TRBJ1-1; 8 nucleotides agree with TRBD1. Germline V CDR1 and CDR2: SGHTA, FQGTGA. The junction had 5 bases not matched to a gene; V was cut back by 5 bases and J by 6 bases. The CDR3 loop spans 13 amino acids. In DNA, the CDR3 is TGTGCCAGCAGCCTCCAGGGGGCCGCTGAAGCTTTCTTT. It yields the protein CASSLQGAAEAFF.

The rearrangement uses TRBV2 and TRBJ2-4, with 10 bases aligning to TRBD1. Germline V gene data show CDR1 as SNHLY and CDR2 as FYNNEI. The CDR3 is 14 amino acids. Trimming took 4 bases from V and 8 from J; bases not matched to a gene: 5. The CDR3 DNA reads TGTGCCAGCAGTGGGGGGACAGGGGCGTACATTCAGTACTTC. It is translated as CASSGGTGAYIQYF.

The CDR3 coding sequence is TGTGCCTGGAGCTCTAGCTCGGAGACCCAGTACTTC. The encoded protein is CAWSSSSETQYF. The chain carries TRBV30 and TRBJ2-5; possibly TRBD2 for D (5 bases). The germline CDR1 and CDR2 sequences are GTSNPN and SVGIG (reference sequence). CDR3 length equals 12 residues. V lost 3 bases, J lost 5 bases, and 10 bases lay in between.

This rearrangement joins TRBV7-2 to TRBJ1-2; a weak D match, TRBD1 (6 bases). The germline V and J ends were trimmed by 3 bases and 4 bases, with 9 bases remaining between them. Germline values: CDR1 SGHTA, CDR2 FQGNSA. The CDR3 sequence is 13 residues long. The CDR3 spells CASSFGQFYGYTF. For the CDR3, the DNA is TGTGCCAGCAGCTTCGGACAGTTCTATGGCTACACCTTC.

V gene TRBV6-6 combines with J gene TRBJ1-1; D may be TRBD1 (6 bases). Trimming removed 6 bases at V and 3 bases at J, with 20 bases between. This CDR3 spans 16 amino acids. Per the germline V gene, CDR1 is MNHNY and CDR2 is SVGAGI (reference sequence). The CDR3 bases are TGTGCCAGCAGCCACCTAGTGGGGGCTGAGGACACTGAAGCTTTCTTT. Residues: CASSHLVGAEDTEAFF.

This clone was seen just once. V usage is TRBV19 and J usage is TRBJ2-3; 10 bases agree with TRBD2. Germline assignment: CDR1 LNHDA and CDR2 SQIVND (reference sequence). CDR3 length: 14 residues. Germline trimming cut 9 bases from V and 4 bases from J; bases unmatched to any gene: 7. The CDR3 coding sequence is TGTGCCAGCCGAATAGCGGGGGGCCCAGATACGCAGTATTTT. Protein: CASRIAGGPDTQYF.

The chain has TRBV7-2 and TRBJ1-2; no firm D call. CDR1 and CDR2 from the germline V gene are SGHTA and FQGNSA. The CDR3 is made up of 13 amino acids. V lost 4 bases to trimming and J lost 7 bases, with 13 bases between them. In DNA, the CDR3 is TGTGCCAGCAGCTCCCGGTGGGAGGGTGGCTACACCTTC. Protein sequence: CASSSRWEGGYTF.

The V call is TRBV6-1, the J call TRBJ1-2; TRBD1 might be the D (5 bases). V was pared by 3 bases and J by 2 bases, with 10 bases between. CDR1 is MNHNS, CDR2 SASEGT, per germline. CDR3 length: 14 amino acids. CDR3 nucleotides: TGTGCCAGCAGTGAGTTGACAGCGAACTATGGCTACACCTTC. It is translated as CASSELTANYGYTF.

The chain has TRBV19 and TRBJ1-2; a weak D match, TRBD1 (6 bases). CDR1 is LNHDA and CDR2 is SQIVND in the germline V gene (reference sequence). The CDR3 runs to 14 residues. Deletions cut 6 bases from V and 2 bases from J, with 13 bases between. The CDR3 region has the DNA TGTGCCAGTAGGCGCTTTGGACAGAACTATGGCTACACCTTC. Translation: CASRRFGQNYGYTF. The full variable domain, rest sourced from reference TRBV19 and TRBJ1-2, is DGGITQSPKYLFRKEGQNVTLSCEQNLNHDAMYWYRQDPGQGLRLIYYSQIVNDFQKGDIAEGYSVSREKKESFPLTVTSAQKNPTAFYLCASRRFGQNYGYTFGSGTRLTVV.

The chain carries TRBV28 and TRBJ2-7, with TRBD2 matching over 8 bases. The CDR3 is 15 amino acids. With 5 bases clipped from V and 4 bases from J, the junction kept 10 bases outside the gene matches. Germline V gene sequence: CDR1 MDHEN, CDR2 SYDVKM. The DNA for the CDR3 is TGTGCCAGCAGTGTCCGGGGGGGCGTAGGTTACGAGCAGTACTTC. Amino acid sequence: CASSVRGGVGYEQYF.

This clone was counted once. As DNA, the CDR3 is TGTGCCACCAGCAGAGATCCAGGGGCTGGGGCAGATACGCAGTATTTT. It codes for CATSRDPGAGADTQYF. This chain uses TRBV15 with TRBJ2-3, with a possible D match to TRBD1 (6 bases). Germline CDR1 LNHNV, CDR2 YYDKDF (reference sequence). V was trimmed by 0 bases and J by 4 bases, leaving 14 bases between them. This CDR3 spans 16 amino acids.

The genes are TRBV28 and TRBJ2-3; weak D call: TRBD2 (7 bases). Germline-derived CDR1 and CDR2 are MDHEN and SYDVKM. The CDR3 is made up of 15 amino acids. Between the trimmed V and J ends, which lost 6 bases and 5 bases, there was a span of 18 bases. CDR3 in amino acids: CASRVPRGARDTQYF. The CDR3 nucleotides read TGTGCCAGCAGGGTACCTCGGGGGGCAAGAGATACGCAGTATTTT. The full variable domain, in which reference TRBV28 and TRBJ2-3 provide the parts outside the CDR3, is DVKVTQSSRYLVKRTGEKVFLECVQDMDHENMFWYRQDPGLGLRLIYFSYDVKMKEKGDIPEGYSVSREKKERFSLILESASTNQTSMYLCASRVPRGARDTQYFGPGTRLTVL.

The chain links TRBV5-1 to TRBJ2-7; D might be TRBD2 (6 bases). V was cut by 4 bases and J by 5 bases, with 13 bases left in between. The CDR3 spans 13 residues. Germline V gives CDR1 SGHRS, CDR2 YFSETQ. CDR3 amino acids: CASSTGLGHEQYF. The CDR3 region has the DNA TGCGCCAGCAGCACGGGACTTGGCCACGAGCAGTACTTC.